The 7 T cell receptor beta chains below all came from one sample that was sequenced in a study of blood T cell repertoires in COVID-19. Profiling relied on immunoSEQ multiplex PCR, and the TCRdb table lists in-frame clones only, not all of them. The sample includes around 450,000 clones, around 90% of them seen just once. The specimen was PBMCs or T cells enriched from blood (not recorded which). All receptors derive from a young woman who had recovered from COVID-19.

This clone showed up just a few times. This CDR3 is also generated by other DNA sequences in the sample. The V call is TRBV6-1, the J call TRBJ1-5; D is uncertain. Germline V gives CDR1 MNHNS, CDR2 SASEGT. The CDR3 consists of 14 residues. V lost 0 bases to trimming and J lost 4 bases, with 7 bases between them. The CDR3 sequence: CASSEAGRNQPQHF. In DNA form, the CDR3 reads TGTGCCAGCAGTGAAGCAGGGAGAAATCAGCCCCAGCATTTT.

This clone occurred a few times. A read error may produce the germline difference seen at one junction end. The chain employs TRBV5-4 and TRBJ2-3; D is perhaps TRBD2 (6 bases). The CDR3 is 13 residues long. The germline CDR1 and CDR2 sequences are SGHNT and YYREEE (reference sequence). The CDR3 DNA follows: TGTGCCAGCAGCGGAACCCGGGACTCCCTGCCCGATTTT. It translates to CASSGTRDSLPDF. The complete variable domain, with remaining parts taken from reference TRBV5-4 and TRBJ2-3, reads ETGVTQSPTHLIKTRGQQVTLRCSSQSGHNTVSWYQQALGQGPQFIFQYYREEENGRGNFPPRFSGLQFPNYSSELNVNALELDDSALYLCASSGTRDSLPDFGPGTRLTVL.

V gene TRBV27 combines with J gene TRBJ2-3; D not certain. Germline CDR1 MNHEY, CDR2 SMNVEV (reference sequence). V lost 4 bases, J lost 0 bases, and 11 bases lay in between. CDR3 length: 15 residues. In DNA, the CDR3 is TGTGCCAGCAGTTCCCCACTATTTAGCACAGATACGCAGTATTTT. Protein product: CASSSPLFSTDTQYF.

This clone was found once. The rearrangement links TRBV28 to TRBJ2-3; 8 nucleotides agree with TRBD1. The V gene end was trimmed by 8 bases and the J gene end by 6 bases; junction bases not matched to a gene: 4. Germline V gene sequence: CDR1 MDHEN, CDR2 SYDVKM. The length of the CDR3 is 12 residues. CDR3 in DNA: TGTGCCAGCCGTCCAGGGGGCGATACGCAGTATTTT. Its protein product is CASRPGGDTQYF.

The V and J genes are TRBV11-2 and TRBJ2-1; 7 bases map to TRBD1. There are 15 residues in the CDR3. CDR1 and CDR2 (germline): SGHAT, FQNNGV. Losses at the gene ends were 4 bases for V and 7 bases for J; bases not matched to a gene: 10. CDR3 residues: CASSSRQGEENEQFF. The DNA of the CDR3 is TGTGCCAGCAGCTCGAGACAGGGAGAAGAGAATGAGCAGTTCTTC.

V usage is TRBV6-6 and J usage is TRBJ2-5, with D unclear. CDR3 length equals 12 residues. The germline gives CDR1 MNHNY, CDR2 SVGAGI (reference sequence). V was cut by 3 bases and J by 2 bases, with 4 bases left in between. CDR3 nucleotide sequence: TGTGCCAGCAGTTATGCGCAAGAGACCCAGTACTTC. Its protein is CASSYAQETQYF.

The V call is TRBV2, the J call TRBJ2-5; D might be TRBD1 (5 bases). Germline CDR1 SNHLY, CDR2 FYNNEI. Trimming shortened V by 6 bases and J by 0 bases, and 11 bases separated the two germline ends. The CDR3 is 14 residues long. CDR3 in amino acids: CASRETAYQETQYF. Here the CDR3 DNA reads TGTGCCAGCAGGGAGACAGCGTACCAAGAGACCCAGTACTTC.